Below are 25 T cell receptor beta chains sequenced from a single sample in a study of blood T cell repertoires in COVID-19. Assay: immunoSEQ multiplex PCR; the TCRdb copy retains only in-frame clones and omits some. Seen here are about 440,000 clones, about 91% observed once, and the top ten hold about 12%. What was sequenced was peripheral blood. All receptors derive from a woman between 45 and 60 years old with COVID-19, enrolled during active disease.

The chain is built from TRBV10-3 and TRBJ2-1; 9 nucleotides match TRBD1. V lost 4 bases and J lost 8; bases outside the gene matches: 6. This CDR3 is built from 14 residues. CDR1 and CDR2 from the germline V gene are ENHRY and SYGVKD. Written as DNA, the CDR3 is TGTGCCATCAGTGCCGGGACAGGGAACGATGAGCAGTTCTTC. Protein product: CAISAGTGNDEQFF.

Of note for this clone: Other DNA sequences in the sample encode the same CDR3. The chain joins TRBV18 to TRBJ2-7; weak D call: TRBD1 (5 bases). The V end lost 4 bases, the J end lost 2 bases, and 9 bases lay between the germline ends. The CDR3 is made up of 13 amino acids. In germline, CDR1 is KGHSH, CDR2 LQKENI. Here the CDR3 DNA reads TGTGCCAGCTCACGGGGCCAAACCTACGAGCAGTACTTC. Translating it yields CASSRGQTYEQYF.

The genes are TRBV11-2 and TRBJ2-7, with a tentative D call TRBD2 (5 bases). The CDR3 consists of 16 residues. The ends were cut back, 1 base at V and 0 bases at J, with 13 bases in the middle. CDR1 and CDR2 (germline): SGHAT, FQNNGV. The CDR3 coding sequence is TGTGCCAGCAGCTTAGCGGCGGGCATAACCTCCTACGAGCAGTACTTC. This sequence encodes CASSLAAGITSYEQYF.

The genes are TRBV6-5 and TRBJ2-7, with TRBD2 as a possible D gene (6 bases). There are 14 residues in the CDR3. CDR1 is MNHEY, CDR2 SVGAGI, per germline. V lost 2 bases and J lost 3, with 11 bases in between. The CDR3 sequence: CASSYGTGLYEQYF. The CDR3 DNA sequence: TGTGCCAGCAGTTACGGGACGGGACTCTACGAGCAGTACTTC.

This clone was seen a single time. Other nucleotide sequences from this sample produce the same CDR3. The chain has TRBV29-1 and TRBJ1-1; D perhaps matches TRBD1 (6 bases). The CDR3 sequence is 13 residues long. Looked up from germline, CDR1 is SQVTM and CDR2 is ANQGSEA. The V gene lost 0 bases and the J gene lost 5 bases, with 10 bases spanning the gap. The CDR3 region has the DNA TGCAGCGTTGAAGAGGGGGCCGGGACTGAAGCTTTCTTT. Translated: CSVEEGAGTEAFF.

The chain combines TRBV29-1 with TRBJ1-4, with 8 bases aligning to TRBD1. The CDR3 runs to 14 residues. Germline CDR1 and CDR2: SQVTM and ANQGSEA. Germline trimming cut 4 bases from V and 5 bases from J; bases unmatched to any gene: 6. The CDR3 loop reads CSVGDRTGNEKLFF. The CDR3 DNA is TGCAGCGTTGGGGATCGGACAGGGAATGAAAAACTGTTTTTT. The full variable domain, with the rest looked up from reference TRBV29-1 and TRBJ1-4, is SAVISQKPSRDICQRGTSLTIQCQVDSQVTMMFWYRQQPGQSLTLIATANQGSEATYESGFVIDKFPISRPNLTFSTLTVSNMSPEDSSIYLCSVGDRTGNEKLFFGSGTQLSVL.

V and J are TRBV10-1 and TRBJ1-2; D remains ambiguous. From germline, CDR1 is WNHNN and CDR2 SYGVQD (reference sequence). Trimming took 0 bases from V and 6 from J, leaving 11 bases between them. This CDR3 is 14 amino acids long. The CDR3 DNA sequence: TGCGCCAGCAGTGAGTCGGTCCCCGGGGATGGCTACACCTTC. This encodes CASSESVPGDGYTF.

This clone was seen more than once but under ten times. V and J are TRBV11-1 and TRBJ1-1; tentative D call: TRBD1 (5 bases). The V gene's germline CDR1 is SGHAT and CDR2 FQDESV (reference sequence). Trimming left V 1 base short and J 6 bases short, with 12 bases between. The length of the CDR3 is 14 residues. For the CDR3, the DNA is TGTGCCAGCAGCTTAGGACAGCGAGCGCCTGAAGCTTTCTTT. As protein: CASSLGQRAPEAFF.

The chain has TRBV18 and TRBJ2-7; possibly TRBD1 for D (6 bases). Germline CDR1 and CDR2: KGHSH and LQKENI. There are 16 residues in the CDR3. V dropped 3 bases and J dropped 3 bases, with 18 bases sitting between them. The CDR3 nucleotides read TGTGCCAGCTCACCTCGGACAGCCTCGTTCCTCTACGAGCAGTACTTC. The encoded protein is CASSPRTASFLYEQYF.

This clone was observed once. This chain connects TRBV11-2 to TRBJ2-1, with TRBD2 identical over 14 bases. Germline values: CDR1 SGHAT, CDR2 FQNNGV. CDR3 length: 16 residues. The V and J ends lost 5 bases and 10 bases, in that order; junction bases with no gene match: 10. The CDR3 reads CASSLSTSGGAKEQFF. As DNA, the CDR3 is TGTGCCAGCAGCCTTTCGACTAGCGGGGGGGCCAAAGAGCAGTTCTTC.

With regard to this clone: One end of the junction is discordant with germline, which a read error may explain. The CDR3 nucleotides read TGTACGTCGGGGGACACTGAAGCTTTCTTT. This encodes CTSGDTEAFF. The chain carries TRBV20-1 and TRBJ1-1, with TRBD1 as a possible D gene (5 bases). From germline, CDR1 is DFQATT and CDR2 SNEGSKA (reference sequence). The CDR3 sequence is 10 residues long.

The J gene is TRBJ1-5, the V gene TRBV6-5; D perhaps matches TRBD1 (6 bases). The CDR3 consists of 15 residues. Germline assignment: CDR1 MNHEY and CDR2 SVGAGI. V was shortened by 8 bases and J by 7 bases, with 21 bases between the two germline ends. CDR3 DNA: TGTGCCAGCCAAGGGGGTTCAGGGAGGGTCCAGCCCCAGCATTTT. Translating gives CASQGGSGRVQPQHF.

This sequence joins TRBV19 and TRBJ1-4; 7 nucleotides agree with TRBD1. V shed 6 bases and J 4 bases; nucleotides not matched to a gene: 2. Per the germline V gene, CDR1 is LNHDA and CDR2 is SQIVND (reference sequence). This CDR3 contains 13 residues. The CDR3 loop reads CASSRQGNEKLFF. The CDR3 nucleotides read TGTGCCAGTAGCCGACAGGGTAATGAAAAACTGTTTTTT.

V and J are TRBV9 and TRBJ1-2; weak D call: TRBD1 (6 bases). In germline, CDR1 is SGDLS, CDR2 YYNGEE. The CDR3 extends over 15 amino acids. The V end was cut by 4 bases, the J end by 6 bases, with 19 bases between. The CDR3 nucleotides read TGTGCCAGCAGCCCATTCCGGGGGGGCGACAATGGCTACACCTTC. Its protein product is CASSPFRGGDNGYTF.

The CDR3 spells CASEDRATDTQYF. The DNA of the CDR3 is TGTGCCAGCGAGGACAGGGCCACAGATACGCAGTATTTT. The chain recombines TRBV28 with TRBJ2-3; 8 bases are shared with TRBD1. The CDR3 totals 13 residues. Per germline, CDR1 MDHEN and CDR2 SYDVKM. V shed 8 bases, J shed 2 bases, and the junction held 3 bases outside the gene matches.

The J gene is TRBJ1-2, the V gene TRBV5-6; 7 bases are shared with TRBD1. This CDR3 has 13 amino acids. CDR1 is SGHDT, CDR2 YYEEEE, per germline. V was pared by 4 bases and J by 1 base, with 1 base of the junction left unmatched. This chain's CDR3 is CASSRDSNYGYTF. The CDR3, as DNA: TGTGCCAGCAGCCGGGACAGTAACTATGGCTACACCTTC. The full variable domain, with the rest looked up from reference TRBV5-6 and TRBJ1-2, is DAGVTQSPTHLIKTRGQQVTLRCSPKSGHDTVSWYQQALGQGPQFIFQYYEEEERQRGNFPDRFSGHQFPNYSSELNVNALLLGDSALYLCASSRDSNYGYTFGSGTRLTVV.

The J gene is TRBJ1-1, the V gene TRBV6-5; 8 bases fit TRBD1. With V trimmed by 2 bases and J by 1 base, 6 bases remained unmatched. Germline CDR1 is MNHEY and CDR2 is SVGAGI. This CDR3 is built from 16 residues. CDR3 DNA sequence: TGTGCCAGCAGTTACGTCCAAGGACAGGGGAACACTGAAGCTTTCTTT. Amino acids: CASSYVQGQGNTEAFF.

This clone was observed a single time. The rearrangement joins TRBV3-1 (or the pseudogene TRBV3-2) to TRBJ1-2; D is unresolved. The CDR3 totals 11 residues. The germline V and J ends were trimmed by 8 bases and 8 bases, with 12 bases remaining between them. Germline values: CDR1 LGHDT, CDR2 YNNKEL (reference sequence). The CDR3 DNA reads as TGTGCCAGCTCCGGGCCGGGAGGCTACACCTTC. It codes for CASSGPGGYTF.

The chain recombines TRBV5-6 with TRBJ2-3, with D perhaps matching TRBD1 (5 bases). The CDR3 totals 12 residues. The ends were cut back, 5 bases at V and 6 bases at J, with 10 bases in the middle. CDR1 and CDR2 from the germline V gene are SGHDT and YYEEEE. The CDR3 is CASSLGADTQYF. In nucleotides, the CDR3 is TGTGCCAGCAGTTTAGGGGCGGATACGCAGTATTTT.

The rearrangement uses TRBV10-1 and TRBJ2-1, with 7 bases identical to TRBD2. From germline, CDR1 is WNHNN and CDR2 SYGVQD (reference sequence). The CDR3 has 16 amino acids. Trimming cost V 5 bases and J 8 bases; bases outside gene matches: 15. The CDR3 DNA sequence: TGCGCCAGCAGTCTGGGCGCAATATCGGGGGGAGATGAGCAGTTCTTC. It encodes CASSLGAISGGDEQFF.

The chain is built from TRBV4-1 and TRBJ2-7, with TRBD1 matching 10 bases. The CDR3 runs 18 residues. V shed 4 bases, J shed 1 base, and the junction held 13 bases outside the gene matches. Per the germline V gene, CDR1 is MGHRA and CDR2 is YSYEKL. CDR3 sequence reads: CASSLGPLGTGVSYEQYF. The CDR3 DNA is TGCGCCAGCAGCCTGGGTCCCCTCGGGACAGGGGTGTCCTACGAGCAGTACTTC.

Details on this clone: A single base separates this from a much larger clone, so it may be a read error. The chain is built from TRBV25-1 and TRBJ1-2, with a weak D call TRBD1 (5 bases). The CDR3 covers 13 residues. Trimming pared 2 bases from V and 4 bases from J, leaving 8 bases between. Germline V gene lookup returns CDR1 MGHDK and CDR2 SYGVNS. The CDR3 DNA is TGTGCCAGCAGTGAAGGGCAGGGCTATGGCTACACCTTC. As protein: CASSEGQGYGYTF.

This clone showed up just once. Here the CDR3 reads CASSQDPEAVSTGELFF. The CDR3 bases are TGCGCCAGCAGCCAAGATCCCGAGGCCGTTAGCACCGGGGAGCTGTTTTTT. The rearrangement links TRBV4-1 to TRBJ2-2; no clear D gene. Trimming stripped 0 bases from V and 4 bases from J, with 15 bases between. The CDR3 has 17 residues. The V gene's germline CDR1 is MGHRA and CDR2 YSYEKL.

The CDR3 DNA is TGTGCCAGCAGCTACCGGGACAGGGGTGAAAAACTGTTTTTT. Amino acid sequence: CASSYRDRGEKLFF. The chain uses TRBV7-9 and TRBJ1-4; TRBD1 aligns across 10 bases. J gave up 7 bases and V 4 bases, and 3 bases lay outside the gene matches. The germline CDR1 and CDR2 sequences are SEHNR and FQNEAQ (reference sequence). The CDR3 runs to 14 residues.

This clone was detected only a few times. This chain uses TRBV12-3 or TRBV12-4 with TRBJ1-5; D is possibly TRBD1 (5 bases). This CDR3 comprises 10 residues. The CDR3: CASGHQPQHF. The CDR3 nucleotides are TGTGCATCAGGGCATCAGCCCCAGCATTTT.